The subject of this entry is one T cell receptor (beta chain). Its antigen remains unidentified. Base qualities are not provided; no much larger clone lies one nucleotide away. Separate from the roughly 700-subject first cohort, the validation cohort of roughly 110 subjects was the group to which the donors belonged. The library was built by means of the immunoSEQ multiplex PCR assay. From the authors' description of their analysis: A statistical classification framework was built to diagnose cytomegalovirus status from the catalog of TCR beta chain sequences. The immuneACCESS repertoire file appears here via TCRdb, limited to in-frame rearrangements. These files lack a portion of the clones; in checked studies, under half of the deficit traces to unresolved V genes, and the cause of the others is not known. V, J and clone size were drawn from that table, and D and trimming were deduced from the DNA. Present in this sample are about 350,000 clones, about nine tenths of which were seen just once. Roughly 1.2% of the sample goes to the ten largest clones.

The data belong to a study of cytomegalovirus exposure and HLA in healthy donors (dated by TCRdb to the late 2010s). A note on the overall study: According to a later analysis, the roughly 120 validation repertoires were produced on the same platform as the approximately 620 repertoires of the first cohort. The study aimed to test whether cataloging public T cell receptors could reveal signatures of past pathogen exposure. Along with the roughly 670-subject first cohort, a separate validation cohort of over a hundred different subjects was used. To predict cytomegalovirus infection status, the study brought together high-throughput TCR immunosequencing, statistical association of individual TCRs with disease status, and machine learning. General study outcomes and caveats: According to the authors, the approach could potentially be generalized to other disease states and immunological phenotypes. A total of around 150 TCR beta chains were listed by the study as associated with cytomegalovirus. Three of the identified cytomegalovirus-associated TCR beta chains were confirmed in vitro to be specific for cytomegalovirus antigens. A later analysis found that TCRs clustered in the first cohort also tended to co-occur in the 120 or so validation repertoires, with just under 95% of cluster scores above 0. Cytomegalovirus status was reported to be diagnosed by the classifier with high specificity and sensitivity in both the original and validation cohorts. While some public TCRs were present in many individuals, most TCR sequences turned up only very rarely across donors. A later analysis had no HLA typing for the validation cohort, so co-occurrence there was scored across all 110 or so repertoires.

Sequenced: PBMCs. This receptor was obtained from a woman aged 30 to 39 in good health and CMV-seropositive.

Here the CDR3 is given as CASSLDWGTEAFF. Read as DNA, the sequence is TGCGCCAGCAGCTTGGATTGGGGGACTGAAGCTTTCTTT. The chain is made from TRBV5-1 and TRBJ1-1; the D segment could be TRBD1, given 5 matching bases. The V and J ends are trimmed by 0 bases and 5 bases, leaving 8 bases between them. The CDR3 numbers 13 residues from cysteine through phenylalanine. The retained sequence is limited to the CDR3, 39 bases, with the frame set at the first base. CDR1 and CDR2 were assigned from the germline V gene as SGHRS and YFSETQ. With the rest looked up from the reference TRBV5-1 and TRBJ1-1 genes rather than sequenced, the full variable domain is KAGVTQTPRYLIKTRGQQVTLSCSPISGHRSVSWYQQTPGQGLQFLFEYFSETQRNKGNFPGRFSGRQFSNSRSEMNVSTLELGDSALYLCASSLDWGTEAFFGQGTRLTVV.